This T cell receptor beta chain comes out of a study of T cells in Graves' hyperthyroidism and ophthalmopathy. Study-level background: Blood was drawn when the patient was first diagnosed and still untreated. The study's findings and limits: Peripheral blood also featured most of the thyroid clonotypes expanded above 0.001.

Per the germline V gene, CDR1 is SGHRS and CDR2 is YFSETQ. This CDR3 is built from 15 residues. The ends lost 6 bases at V and 2 bases at J; junction bases unmatched: 4. Diagnosing involved the use of clinical symptoms, serum thyroxine and TRAb, thyroid ultrasound and orbital computed tomography. PBMCs were sourced from less than 12 ml fresh peripheral blood. This clonotype was counted ten times or more. Its antigen remains unknown. Researchers took RNA transcripts and amplified the TCR beta CDR3 regions from them. The primer set for the first-round RT-PCR of the TCR CDR3 was HTBI. TCRdb itself ran the multiplex PCR reads through MiXCR, one entry per CDR3 protein. The data contain over 400,000 distinct CDR3 sequences, approximately 15% of them singletons.

The V and J genes are TRBV5-1 and TRBJ2-1; TRBD2 aligns across 11 bases. This TCR came from a man between 18 and 29 years old with Graves' ophthalmopathy. What was sequenced was blood. Written as DNA, the CDR3 is TGCGCCAGCACCCTAGCGGGGGGAACCTACAATGAGCAGTTCTTC. Its protein product is CASTLAGGTYNEQFF.